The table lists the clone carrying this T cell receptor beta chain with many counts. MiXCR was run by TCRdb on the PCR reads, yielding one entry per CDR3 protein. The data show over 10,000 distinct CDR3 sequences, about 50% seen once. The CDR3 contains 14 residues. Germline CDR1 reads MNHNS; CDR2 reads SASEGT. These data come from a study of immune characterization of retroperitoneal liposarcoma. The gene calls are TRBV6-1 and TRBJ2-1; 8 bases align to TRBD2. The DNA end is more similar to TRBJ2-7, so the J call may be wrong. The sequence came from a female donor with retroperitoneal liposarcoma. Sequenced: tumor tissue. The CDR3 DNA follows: TGTGCCAGCAAGCCAGCGGGGGCTTACAATGAGCAGTACTTC. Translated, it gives CASKPAGAYNEQYF.